This T cell receptor beta chain was retrieved from a study of blood T cell repertoires in COVID-19. About the research overall: The United States, Italy and Spain were the sources of the acute and convalescent COVID-19 samples. Sample material is recorded as cDNA or gDNA derived from T cells, B-cell-depleted T cells, or PBMCs.

There are 15 residues in the CDR3. Per the germline V gene, CDR1 is SGHRS and CDR2 is YFSETQ. The V end lost 2 bases, the J end lost 0 bases, and 9 bases lay between the germline ends. Here immunoSEQ multiplex PCR was the method, and the copy in TCRdb shows in-frame clones only, minus some. The sample records around 250,000 clones, more than 70% being singletons. The count of this clone is one. Sequencing used peripheral blood. The V call is TRBV5-1, the J call TRBJ1-3; no firm D call. The receptor was derived from an older man with acute or convalescent COVID-19. The CDR3 protein is CASSLGGDSGNTIYF. CDR3 DNA: TGCGCCAGCAGCTTAGGTGGAGACTCTGGAAACACCATATATTTT.